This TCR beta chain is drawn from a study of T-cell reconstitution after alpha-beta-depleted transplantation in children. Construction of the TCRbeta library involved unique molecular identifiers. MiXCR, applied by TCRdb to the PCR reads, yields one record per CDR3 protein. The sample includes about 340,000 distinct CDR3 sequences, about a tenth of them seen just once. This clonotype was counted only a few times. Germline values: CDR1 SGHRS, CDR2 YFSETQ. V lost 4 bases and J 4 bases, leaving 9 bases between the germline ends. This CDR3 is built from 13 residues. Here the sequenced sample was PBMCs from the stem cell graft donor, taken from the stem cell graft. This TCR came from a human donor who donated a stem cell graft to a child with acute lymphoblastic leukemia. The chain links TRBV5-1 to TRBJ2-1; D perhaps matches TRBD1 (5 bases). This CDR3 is CASSVNRYNEQFF. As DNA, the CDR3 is TGCGCCAGCAGCGTGAACAGGTACAATGAGCAGTTCTTC.